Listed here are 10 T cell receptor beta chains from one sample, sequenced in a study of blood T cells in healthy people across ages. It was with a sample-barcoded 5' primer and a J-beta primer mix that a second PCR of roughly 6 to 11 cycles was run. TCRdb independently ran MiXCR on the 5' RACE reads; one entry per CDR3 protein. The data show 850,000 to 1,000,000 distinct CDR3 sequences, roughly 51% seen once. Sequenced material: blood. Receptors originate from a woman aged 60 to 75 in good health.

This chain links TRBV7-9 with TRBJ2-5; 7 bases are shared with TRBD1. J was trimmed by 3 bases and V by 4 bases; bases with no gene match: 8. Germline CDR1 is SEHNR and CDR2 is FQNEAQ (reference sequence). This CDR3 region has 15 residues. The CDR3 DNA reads TGTGCCAGCAGCTCTACAGGGGCAACTAAAGAGACCCAGTACTTC. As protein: CASSSTGATKETQYF.

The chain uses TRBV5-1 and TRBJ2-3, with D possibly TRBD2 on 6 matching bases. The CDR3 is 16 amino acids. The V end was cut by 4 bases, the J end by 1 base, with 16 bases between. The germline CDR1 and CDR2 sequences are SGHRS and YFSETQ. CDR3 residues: CASSKTTSPGTDTQYF. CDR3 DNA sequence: TGCGCCAGCAGCAAGACAACTAGCCCGGGCACAGATACGCAGTATTTT.

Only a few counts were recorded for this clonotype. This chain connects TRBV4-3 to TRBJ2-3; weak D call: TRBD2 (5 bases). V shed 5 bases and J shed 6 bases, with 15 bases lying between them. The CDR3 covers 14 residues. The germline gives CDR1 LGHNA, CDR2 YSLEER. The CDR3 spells CASSSRGPDDTQYF. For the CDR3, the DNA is TGCGCCAGCAGCTCTCGCGGGCCTGATGATACGCAGTATTTT.

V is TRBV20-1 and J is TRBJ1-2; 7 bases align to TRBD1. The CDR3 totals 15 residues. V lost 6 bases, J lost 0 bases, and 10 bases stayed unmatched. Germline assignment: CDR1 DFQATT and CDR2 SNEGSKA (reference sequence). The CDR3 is CSAVQPGGTNYGYTF. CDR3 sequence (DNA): TGCAGTGCCGTGCAGCCAGGGGGAACTAACTATGGCTACACCTTC.

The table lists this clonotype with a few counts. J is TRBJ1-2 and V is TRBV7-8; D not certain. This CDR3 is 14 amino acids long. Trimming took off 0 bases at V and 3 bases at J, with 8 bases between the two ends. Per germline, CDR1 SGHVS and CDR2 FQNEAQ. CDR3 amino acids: CASSLASADYGYTF. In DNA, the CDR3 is TGTGCCAGCAGCTTAGCATCCGCAGACTATGGCTACACCTTC.

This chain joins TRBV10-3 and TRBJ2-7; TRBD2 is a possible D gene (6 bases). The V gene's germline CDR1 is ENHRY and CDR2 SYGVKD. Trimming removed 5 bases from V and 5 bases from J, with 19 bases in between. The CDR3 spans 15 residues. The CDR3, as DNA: TGTGCCATCAGTCCTCGGACTAACGATCAAAACGAGCAGTACTTC. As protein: CAISPRTNDQNEQYF.

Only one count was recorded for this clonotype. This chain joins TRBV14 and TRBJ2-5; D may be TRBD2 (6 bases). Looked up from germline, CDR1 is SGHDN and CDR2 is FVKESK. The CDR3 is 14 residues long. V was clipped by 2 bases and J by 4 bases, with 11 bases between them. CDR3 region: CASSQIAGRETQYF. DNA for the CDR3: TGTGCCAGCAGCCAAATCGCGGGGAGAGAGACCCAGTACTTC.

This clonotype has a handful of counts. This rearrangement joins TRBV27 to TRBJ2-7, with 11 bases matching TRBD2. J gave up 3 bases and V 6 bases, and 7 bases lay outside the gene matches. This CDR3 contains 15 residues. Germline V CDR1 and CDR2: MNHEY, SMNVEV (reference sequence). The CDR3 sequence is CASRALTSGSYEQYF. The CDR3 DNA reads TGTGCCAGCAGGGCCCTAACTAGCGGGAGCTACGAGCAGTACTTC.

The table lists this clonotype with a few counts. The CDR3: CASSLRPGRNNSPLHF. Here the CDR3 DNA reads TGTGCCAGCAGCTTAAGGCCAGGGCGGAATAATTCACCCCTCCACTTT. The chain recombines TRBV11-2 with TRBJ1-6, with D perhaps matching TRBD1 (5 bases). The CDR3 is 16 amino acids. Germline-derived CDR1 and CDR2 are SGHAT and FQNNGV. Trimming shortened V by 2 bases and J by 5 bases, and 13 bases separated the two germline ends.

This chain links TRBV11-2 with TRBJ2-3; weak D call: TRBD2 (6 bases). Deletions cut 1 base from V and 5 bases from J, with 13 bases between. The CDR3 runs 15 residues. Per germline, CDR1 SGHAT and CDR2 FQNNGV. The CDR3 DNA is TGTGCCAGCAGCTTAGCGGGAGAGGATTTAGATACGCAGTATTTT. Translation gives CASSLAGEDLDTQYF.